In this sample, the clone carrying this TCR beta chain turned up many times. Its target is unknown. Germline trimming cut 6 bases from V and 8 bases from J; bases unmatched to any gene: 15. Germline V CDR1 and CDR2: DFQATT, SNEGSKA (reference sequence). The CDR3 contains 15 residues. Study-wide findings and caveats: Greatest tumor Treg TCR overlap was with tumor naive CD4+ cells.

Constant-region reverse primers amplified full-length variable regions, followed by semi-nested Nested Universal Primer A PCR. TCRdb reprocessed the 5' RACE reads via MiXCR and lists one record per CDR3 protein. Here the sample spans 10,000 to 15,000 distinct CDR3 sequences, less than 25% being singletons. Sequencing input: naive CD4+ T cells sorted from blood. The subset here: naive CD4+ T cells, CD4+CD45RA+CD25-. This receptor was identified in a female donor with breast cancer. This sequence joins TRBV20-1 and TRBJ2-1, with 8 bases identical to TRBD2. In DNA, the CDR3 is TGCAGTGCACCCCACCTTAGAACGGGGGGGCATGAGCAGTTCTTC. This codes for CSAPHLRTGGHEQFF.